This TCR beta chain was found in a study of blood T cell repertoires in COVID-19 (dated by TCRdb to 2018 to 2020). Regarding the complete study: Samples covering the acute and convalescent phases of COVID-19 were provided by collaborators in the United States, Italy and Spain. Where available, HLA class I and class II types were taken from metadata supplied by the sample provider and were not determined by assay-based typing. The repertoires were made available in a free public database intended to serve as a resource for research on the immune response to SARS-CoV-2. Deeply sampled blood TCRbeta repertoires from subjects exposed to, actively infected with, or recovered from COVID-19 were included in the dataset. The sample metadata nearly always contained a de-identified subject ID, COVID-19 status, age in years and sex. Samples were obtained from the ongoing ImmuneRACE study (first 160 participants) and from 1,254 subjects provided by 6 global collaborators. The material from the prospective study consisted of cDNA or gDNA derived from T cells, B-cell-depleted T cells, or PBMCs.

This clone has a handful of counts. Its antigen remains unidentified. No quality values exist for individual bases; no much larger clone is one base distant. The collaborating institutions used their own protocols to collect whole blood in K2EDTA tubes. For TCRbeta analysis, collaborators shipped samples as frozen whole blood, isolated PBMCs, or DNA extracted from either of those sample types. Based on the germline V gene, the CDR1 and CDR2 sequences are MDHEN and SYDVKM. The CDR3 holds 14 amino acids from the cysteine to the phenylalanine. Here the CDR3 DNA is all that survives: 42 bases in frame from base 1. V is trimmed back by 4 bases and J by 7 bases, and the junction contains 6 bases that no gene match accounts for. The immunoSEQ Assay, a bias-controlled multiplex PCR, was used to amplify TCRbeta CDR3 regions from genomic DNA. In the source study's methods: Within the assay, amplification of reference gene primers was used to estimate how many nucleated cells each sample contained. Sequence reads were collapsed and filtered to measure the absolute abundance of every unique TCRbeta CDR3 rearrangement. For each sample, productive Simpson clonality was calculated as the square root of Simpson's diversity index across productive rearrangements. TCRdb retrieved this table from immuneACCESS and kept in-frame rearrangements only. Not all clones are present; in checked studies, unresolved V genes account for under half, and no reason is known for the remainder. The D gene and trimming were derived from the DNA, and the V and J assignments and clone size from that table. In all, the sample holds more than 110,000 clones, and roughly 80% of those were seen once. The leading ten clones occupy about 4.3% of the sample.

On the study overall, not on this receptor specifically: The amount of clinical and demographic metadata varied by source and participant and was provided uncurated.

This sequence was found in a woman at least 80 years old with acute or convalescent COVID-19. Specimen: peripheral blood. This receptor chain uses TRBV28 and TRBJ2-5; 10 nucleotides in the junction match TRBD1. In nucleotide form, the sequence is TGTGCCAGCAGTTGGGGGACAGGGGTCGGGACCCAGTACTTC. Its translation is CASSWGTGVGTQYF.